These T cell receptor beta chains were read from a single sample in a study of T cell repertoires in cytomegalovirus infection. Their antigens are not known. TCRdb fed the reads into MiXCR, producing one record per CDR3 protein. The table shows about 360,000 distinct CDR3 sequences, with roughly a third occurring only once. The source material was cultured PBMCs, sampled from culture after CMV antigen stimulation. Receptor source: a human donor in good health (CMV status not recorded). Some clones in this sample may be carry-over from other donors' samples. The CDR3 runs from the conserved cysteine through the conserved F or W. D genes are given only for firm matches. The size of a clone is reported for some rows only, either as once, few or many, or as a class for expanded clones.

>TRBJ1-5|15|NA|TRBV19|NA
TGTGCCAGTAGTCCGACGGGACACCCAGATCAGCCCCAGCATTTT
CASSPTGHPDQPQHF
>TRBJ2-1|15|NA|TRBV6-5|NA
TGTGCCAGCAGTTACTCGGGAAAATGGTCGAATGAGCAGTTCTTC
CASSYSGKWSNEQFF
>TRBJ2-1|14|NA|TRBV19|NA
TGTGCCAGTAGTCCAAGGGTTACGGGCTATGAGCAGTTCTTC
CASSPRVTGYEQFF
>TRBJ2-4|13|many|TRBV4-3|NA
TGCGCCAGCAGCCAAGGACACAAAAACATTCAGTACTTC
CASSQGHKNIQYF
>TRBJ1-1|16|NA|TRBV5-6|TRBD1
TGTGCCAGCAGCCTAGGACAGGGGGTTAGGGGCACTGAAGCTTTCTTT
CASSLGQGVRGTEAFF
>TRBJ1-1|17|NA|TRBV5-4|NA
TGTGCCAGCAGCTCGCCACAATACGGACGGCCGAACACTGAAGCTTTCTTT
CASSSPQYGRPNTEAFF
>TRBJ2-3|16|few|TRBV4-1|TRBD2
TGCGCCAGCAGCCAGGTGGGGGGGAGCTTCACAGATACGCAGTATTTT
CASSQVGGSFTDTQYF
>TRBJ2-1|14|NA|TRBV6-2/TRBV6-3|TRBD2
TGTGCCAGCACCACTAGCGGGGGATACAATGAGCAGTTCTTC
CASTTSGGYNEQFF
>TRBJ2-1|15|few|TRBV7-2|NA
TGTGCCAGCAGCTTAGAGGCAGGAGGTGGGAATGAGCAGTTCTTC
CASSLEAGGGNEQFF
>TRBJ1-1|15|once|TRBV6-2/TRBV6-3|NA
TGTGCCAGCAGTAGAAGCGGAGGGGGAGACACTGAAGCTTTCTTT
CASSRSGGGDTEAFF
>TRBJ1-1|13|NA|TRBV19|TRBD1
TGTGCCAGCGATCAGGGGGTGGGGACTGAAGCTTTCTTT
CASDQGVGTEAFF
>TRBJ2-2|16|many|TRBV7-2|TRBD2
TGTGCCAGCAGTCCGCTAGCGGGAAGGCCCACCGGGGAGCTGTTTTTT
CASSPLAGRPTGELFF
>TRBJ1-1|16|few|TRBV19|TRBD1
TGTGCCAGTAGTCTCCGTCCCGGGACAGGGAACACTGAAGCTTTCTTT
CASSLRPGTGNTEAFF
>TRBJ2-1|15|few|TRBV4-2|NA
TGTGCCAGCAGCCAAGACCAGACTGGTTACAATGAGCAGTTCTTC
CASSQDQTGYNEQFF
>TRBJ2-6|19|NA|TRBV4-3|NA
TGCGCCAGCAGCCGGGCGTCCCGGGACACAACCTCTGGGGCCAACGTCCTGACTTTC
CASSRASRDTTSGANVLTF
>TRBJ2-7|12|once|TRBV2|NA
TGTGCCAGCAGTGAAAGGCCCCCGAGTGAGTACTTC
CASSERPPSEYF
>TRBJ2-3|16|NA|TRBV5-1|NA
TGCGCCAGCAGCCGCCTCGGAGGGTCGACCACAGATACGCAGTATTTT
CASSRLGGSTTDTQYF